One sample yielded the 8 T cell receptor beta chains listed below, sequenced in a study of identical twins. TCRdb processed the 5' RACE reads anew with MiXCR; each CDR3 protein has one entry. The sample shows roughly 260,000 distinct CDR3 sequences, around an eighth of them seen only once. What was sequenced was memory (CD45RO+) T cells sorted from blood. These receptors all stem from a woman aged 18-29 years in good health.

This clonotype occurred many times. The V gene is TRBV5-1, the J gene TRBJ2-5; 7 nucleotides align to TRBD2. V was pared by 2 bases and J by 1 base, with 5 bases of the junction left unmatched. Germline V gene data show CDR1 as SGHRS and CDR2 as YFSETQ. This CDR3 spans 15 amino acids. This CDR3 is CASSFFGGSQETQYF. CDR3 DNA: TGCGCCAGCAGCTTCTTCGGGGGGAGCCAAGAGACCCAGTACTTC.

This clonotype showed up just a few times. V usage is TRBV5-1 and J usage is TRBJ2-5; no clear D gene. V lost 5 bases and J lost 2, with 7 bases in between. Germline V gene lookup returns CDR1 SGHRS and CDR2 YFSETQ. The CDR3 is made up of 12 amino acids. The CDR3 DNA reads TGCGCCAGCAGGGGGTTACAAGAGACCCAGTACTTC. As protein: CASRGLQETQYF.

This chain links TRBV5-1 with TRBJ2-1; 12 bases line up with TRBD2. Germline V gene lookup returns CDR1 SGHRS and CDR2 YFSETQ. This CDR3 has 22 residues. J lost 6 bases, V lost 4 bases, and 26 bases had no gene match. The CDR3 coding sequence is TGCGCCAGCAGCCGGGGGAATTTGAGGGGACTAGCGGGTCTACGTCCTGGCAATGAGCAGTTCTTC. The encoded protein is CASSRGNLRGLAGLRPGNEQFF.

J is TRBJ1-1 and V is TRBV6-4; 7 nucleotides match TRBD1. Germline CDR1 MRHNA, CDR2 SNTAGT. This CDR3 comprises 14 residues. Trimming at V came to 4 bases and at J to 7 bases, leaving 9 bases not matched to a gene. CDR3 sequence reads: CASSVTGDKGEAFF. In DNA, the CDR3 is TGTGCCAGCAGTGTTACAGGGGATAAAGGTGAAGCTTTCTTT.

V and J are TRBV27 and TRBJ1-5, with D perhaps matching TRBD1 (6 bases). Trimming left V 6 bases short and J 9 bases short, with 24 bases between. The CDR3 has 16 residues. Germline V gene sequence: CDR1 MNHEY, CDR2 SMNVEV (reference sequence). CDR3 sequence: CASSLTGGQVIRPQHF. The CDR3 DNA sequence: TGTGCCAGCAGCCTTACGGGGGGCCAAGTGATCCGGCCCCAGCATTTT.

This clonotype was recorded at least ten times. V and J are TRBV7-8 and TRBJ2-7, with 10 bases identical to TRBD2. Germline V gene lookup returns CDR1 SGHVS and CDR2 FQNEAQ. CDR3 length: 18 residues. V lost 2 bases to trimming and J lost 6 bases; unmatched junction nucleotides: 16. This CDR3 reads CASSLSLAGGSNSGEQYF. DNA of the CDR3: TGTGCCAGCAGCTTATCCTTAGCGGGGGGCAGTAATTCGGGCGAGCAGTACTTC. Filled out from reference TRBV7-8 and TRBJ2-7, the complete variable domain reads GAGVSQSPRYKVAKRGQDVALRCDPISGHVSLFWYQQALGQGPEFLTYFQNEAQLDKSGLPSDRFFAERPEGSVSTLKIQRTQQEDSAVYLCASSLSLAGGSNSGEQYFGPGTRLTVT.

The sample holds a few counts of this clonotype. The J gene is TRBJ2-7, the V gene TRBV15, with TRBD1 matching 7 bases. CDR3 length equals 15 residues. J lost 3 bases, V lost 0 bases, and 5 bases had no gene match. Germline lookup yields CDR1 LNHNV and CDR2 YYDKDF (reference sequence). This CDR3 reads CATSRDGAGGYEQYF. CDR3 bases: TGTGCCACCAGCAGAGATGGGGCAGGGGGCTACGAGCAGTACTTC. The entire variable domain, with the rest obtained from reference TRBV15 and TRBJ2-7, is as follows: DAMVIQNPRYQVTQFGKPVTLSCSQTLNHNVMYWYQQKSSQAPKLLFHYYDKDFNNEADTPDNFQSRRPNTSFCFLDIRSPGLGDTAMYLCATSRDGAGGYEQYFGPGTRLTVT.

The J gene is TRBJ2-1, the V gene TRBV4-1; D is ambiguous. The CDR3 has 15 residues. V lost 3 bases, J lost 4 bases, and 13 bases lay in between. Germline V gene data show CDR1 as MGHRA and CDR2 as YSYEKL. The CDR3 sequence: CASSQGRRLYNEQFF. As DNA, the CDR3 is TGCGCCAGCAGCCAGGGTCGACGATTATACAATGAGCAGTTCTTC.